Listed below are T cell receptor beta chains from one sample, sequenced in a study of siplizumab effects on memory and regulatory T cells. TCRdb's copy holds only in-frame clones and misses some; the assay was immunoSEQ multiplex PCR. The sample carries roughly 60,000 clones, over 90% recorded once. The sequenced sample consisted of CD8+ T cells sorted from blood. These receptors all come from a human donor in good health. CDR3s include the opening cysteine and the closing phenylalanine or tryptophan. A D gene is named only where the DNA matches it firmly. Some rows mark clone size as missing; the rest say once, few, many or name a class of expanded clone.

CASTAGLAGDTQYF | TGTGCCAGCACCGCGGGACTAGCGGGAGATACGCAGTATTTT | 14 | TRBJ2-3 | . | TRBV11-2 | TRBD2
CASSLVGNEQFF | TGTGCCAGCAGCTTAGTCGGGAATGAGCAGTTCTTC | 12 | TRBJ2-1 | . | TRBV7-3 | .
CASKGQGYEQYF | TGTGCCAGCAAAGGACAGGGCTACGAGCAGTACTTC | 12 | TRBJ2-7 | . | TRBV27 | TRBD1
CASSGGGSYEQYF | TGTGCCAGCAGTGGGGGTGGCTCCTACGAGCAGTACTTC | 13 | TRBJ2-7 | . | TRBV2 | .
CASSLAAEAYNEQFF | TGTGCTAGCAGCTTAGCAGCGGAAGCCTACAATGAGCAGTTCTTC | 15 | TRBJ2-1 | . | TRBV7-7 | .
CASRFFGSMRQGTDTQYF | TGTGCCAGCAGGTTTTTTGGGAGCATGCGACAGGGCACAGATACGCAGTATTTT | 18 | TRBJ2-3 | . | TRBV7-6 | .
CASPSQGTEAFF | TGTGCCAGTCCCTCACAGGGCACTGAAGCTTTCTTT | 12 | TRBJ1-1 | . | TRBV5-4 | .
CASSLSQGTEAFF | TGCGCCAGCAGCTTGAGTCAGGGGACTGAAGCTTTCTTT | 13 | TRBJ1-1 | . | TRBV5-1 | .
CASSLTTSSGLSNEQFF | TGCGCCAGCAGCTTGACCACGTCTAGCGGGCTAAGCAATGAGCAGTTCTTC | 17 | TRBJ2-1 | . | TRBV5-1 | TRBD2
CASSLSRGLEQYF | TGTGCCAGCAGTTTAAGCAGGGGGCTTGAGCAGTACTTC | 13 | TRBJ2-7 | . | TRBV28 | TRBD1
CASSVDGGTGTDTQYF | TGTGCCAGCAGCGTAGACGGTGGGACAGGGACAGATACGCAGTATTTT | 16 | TRBJ2-3 | . | TRBV9 | TRBD1
CATAEPKHNYGYTF | TGTGCCACCGCGGAACCGAAACACAACTATGGCTACACCTTC | 14 | TRBJ1-2 | once | TRBV6-5 | .
CASTENTEAFF | TGTGCCAGCACAGAGAACACTGAAGCTTTCTTT | 11 | TRBJ1-1 | . | TRBV21-1 | .
CASSSYEGGNRGEQFF | TGTGCCAGCAGCTCATACGAGGGGGGCAATAGAGGTGAGCAGTTCTTC | 16 | TRBJ2-1 | . | TRBV11-3 | .
CASSLAENYEQYF | TGTGCCAGCAGTTTAGCGGAGAACTACGAGCAGTACTTC | 13 | TRBJ2-7 | . | TRBV27 | .
CASSLGTGGYEQYF | TGTGCCAGCAGCTTAGGGACAGGGGGCTACGAGCAGTACTTC | 14 | TRBJ2-7 | . | TRBV11-1 | TRBD1
CASSPGAGSDEQYF | TGTGCCAGCTCCCCTGGGGCGGGATCCGACGAGCAGTACTTC | 14 | TRBJ2-7 | few | TRBV18 | .
CASSFDGGGELFF | TGTGCCAGCAGCTTTGATGGCGGTGGGGAGCTGTTTTTT | 13 | TRBJ2-2 | . | TRBV13 | .
CASTPLGGTEAFF | TGTGCCAGTACCCCACTGGGGGGGACTGAAGCTTTCTTT | 13 | TRBJ1-1 | . | TRBV19 | .
CASSSGTGYQPQHF | TGTGCCAGCAGCTCAGGGACAGGGTATCAGCCCCAGCATTTT | 14 | TRBJ1-5 | . | TRBV5-6 | TRBD1
CASSVRWTGVENTEAFF | TGTGCCAGCAGTGTTCGTTGGACAGGGGTGGAGAACACTGAAGCTTTCTTT | 17 | TRBJ1-1 | . | TRBV6-1 | TRBD1
CASSLLTYEQYF | TGTGCCAGCAGTTTACTGACCTACGAGCAGTACTTC | 12 | TRBJ2-7 | . | TRBV28 | .
CASRTLGWGLYTIYF | TGTGCCAGCAGGACCCTTGGGTGGGGCTTGTACACCATATATTTT | 15 | TRBJ1-3 | . | TRBV28 | .
CASSTGPIETYEQYF | TGTGCCAGCAGTACGGGACCGATTGAAACCTACGAGCAGTACTTC | 15 | TRBJ2-7 | . | TRBV6-6 | .
CASSPQEGKNTGELFF | TGCGCCAGCAGCCCCCAGGAGGGAAAGAACACCGGGGAGCTGTTTTTT | 16 | TRBJ2-2 | . | TRBV4-1 | .
CSVDGYIGTSGRSSSYNEQFF | TGCAGCGTCGACGGATATATCGGGACTAGCGGGAGGAGCAGCTCCTACAATGAGCAGTTCTTC | 21 | TRBJ2-1 | once | TRBV29-1 | TRBD2
CASSLLSATWEKLFF | TGTGCCAGCAGTTTACTGTCCGCTACATGGGAAAAACTGTTTTTT | 15 | TRBJ1-4 | . | TRBV28 | .
CASSQESLLSSYEQYF | TGTGCCAGCAGCCAAGAGAGCCTCTTAAGCTCCTACGAGCAGTACTTC | 16 | TRBJ2-7 | . | TRBV4-2 | .
CASSLHRELNTEAFF | TGTGCCAGCAGCTTACACAGGGAGTTGAACACTGAAGCTTTCTTT | 15 | TRBJ1-1 | . | TRBV7-3 | .
CASSLSGRQGGELFF | TGCGCCAGCAGCTTGTCCGGGAGGCAGGGCGGGGAGCTGTTTTTT | 15 | TRBJ2-2 | . | TRBV5-1 | TRBD2
CASSHGQGEWNGYGYTF | TGTGCCAGCAGCCATGGACAGGGGGAATGGAATGGGTATGGCTACACCTTC | 17 | TRBJ1-2 | . | TRBV7-9 | TRBD1
CASSGMAGETQYF | TGTGCCAGCAGCGGGATGGCGGGAGAGACCCAGTACTTC | 13 | TRBJ2-5 | . | TRBV13 | .
CAFPDGKDYGYTF | TGTGCCTTCCCAGACGGAAAAGACTATGGCTACACCTTC | 13 | TRBJ1-2 | . | TRBV30 | .
CASSEVAGRSGELFF | TGTGCCAGCAGTGAAGTAGCGGGCCGGTCCGGGGAGCTGTTTTTT | 15 | TRBJ2-2 | . | TRBV2 | TRBD2
CASSQDHGAGETQYF | TGTGCCAGCAGCCAAGATCATGGAGCGGGGGAGACCCAGTACTTC | 15 | TRBJ2-5 | . | TRBV14 | TRBD2
CASSLDSSYNEQFF | TGCGCCAGCAGCTTGGACAGCTCCTACAATGAGCAGTTCTTC | 14 | TRBJ2-1 | . | TRBV5-1 | .
CASSLEEGVGETQYF | TGCGCCAGCAGCTTGGAAGAGGGAGTCGGGGAGACCCAGTACTTC | 15 | TRBJ2-5 | . | TRBV5-1 | .
CASSRLWTSVDNEQFF | TGTGCCAGCAGTCGCCTTTGGACTAGTGTTGACAATGAGCAGTTCTTC | 16 | TRBJ2-1 | . | TRBV28 | TRBD2
CAPARAGENEQFF | TGTGCCCCGGCGAGGGCGGGAGAGAATGAGCAGTTCTTC | 13 | TRBJ2-1 | . | TRBV27 | TRBD2
CASSLRDSKETQYF | TGCGCCAGCAGCCTACGGGACAGTAAAGAGACCCAGTACTTC | 14 | TRBJ2-5 | . | TRBV4-1 | TRBD1